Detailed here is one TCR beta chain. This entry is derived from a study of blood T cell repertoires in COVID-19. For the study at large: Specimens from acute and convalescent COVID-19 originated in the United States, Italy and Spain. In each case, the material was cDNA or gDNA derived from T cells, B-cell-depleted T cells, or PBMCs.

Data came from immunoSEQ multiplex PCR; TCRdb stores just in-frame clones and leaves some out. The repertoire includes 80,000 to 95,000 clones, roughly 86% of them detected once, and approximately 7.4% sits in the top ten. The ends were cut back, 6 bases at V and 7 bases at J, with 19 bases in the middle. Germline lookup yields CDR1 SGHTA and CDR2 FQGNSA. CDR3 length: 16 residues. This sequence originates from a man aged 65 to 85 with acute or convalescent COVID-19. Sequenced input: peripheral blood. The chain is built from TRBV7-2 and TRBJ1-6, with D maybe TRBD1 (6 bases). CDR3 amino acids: CASSTVQGKGNSPLHF. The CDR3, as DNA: TGTGCCAGCAGTACAGTACAGGGAAAGGGCAATTCACCCCTCCACTTT.